This TCR beta chain is drawn from a study of blood T cell repertoires in COVID-19. Study as a whole: Specimens from acute and convalescent COVID-19 originated in the United States, Italy and Spain. In each case, the material was cDNA or gDNA derived from T cells, B-cell-depleted T cells, or PBMCs.

The CDR3 has 15 amino acids. The V and J ends lost 5 bases and 4 bases respectively, with 17 bases between them. CDR1 is SGHTA, CDR2 FQGNSA, per germline. In the authors' workflow: The authors estimated nucleated cell counts from reference gene primer amplification. Here immunoSEQ multiplex PCR was the method, and the copy in TCRdb shows in-frame clones only, minus some. V and J calls and clone size follow that table, whereas D and trimming were derived from the DNA. The sample comprises around 80,000 clones, roughly 80% of which are singletons, and about 12% rests with the top ten. The specimen was peripheral blood. The chain is built from TRBV7-2 and TRBJ1-2; tentative D call: TRBD1 (6 bases). The source of this sequence is an elderly man with acute or convalescent COVID-19. The CDR3 loop reads CASSPRTVGPYGYTF. CDR3 coding DNA: TGTGCCAGCAGCCCCCGGACAGTTGGGCCCTATGGCTACACCTTC.